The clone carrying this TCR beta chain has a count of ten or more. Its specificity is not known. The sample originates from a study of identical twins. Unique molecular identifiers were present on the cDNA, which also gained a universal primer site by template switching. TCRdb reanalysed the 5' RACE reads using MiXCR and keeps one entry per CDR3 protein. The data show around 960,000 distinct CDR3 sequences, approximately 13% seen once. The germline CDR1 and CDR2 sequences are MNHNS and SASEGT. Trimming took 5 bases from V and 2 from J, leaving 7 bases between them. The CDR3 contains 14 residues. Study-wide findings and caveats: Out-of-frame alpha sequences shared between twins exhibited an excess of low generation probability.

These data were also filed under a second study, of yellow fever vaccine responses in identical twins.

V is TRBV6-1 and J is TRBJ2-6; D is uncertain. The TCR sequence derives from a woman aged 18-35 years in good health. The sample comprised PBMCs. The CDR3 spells CASSITAGANVLTF. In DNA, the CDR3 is TGTGCCAGCAGTATAACAGCTGGGGCCAACGTCCTGACTTTC.